The 21 T cell receptor beta chains given below trace back to one sample, sequenced in a study of response to subunit inactivated influenza vaccine. Each CDR3 protein is one row after TCRdb ran MiXCR on the RT-PCR reads. The table shows 500,000 or so distinct CDR3 sequences, with 16% occurring only once. Sequenced here: CD4+ T cells sorted from PBMCs, sampled approximately 25 months after vaccination. The receptors derive from a man between 45 and 75 years old who received an inactivated influenza vaccine.

This clonotype was found a few times. The chain uses TRBV4-1 and TRBJ1-4; 11 nucleotides line up with TRBD1. Germline values: CDR1 MGHRA, CDR2 YSYEKL. V lost 5 bases, J lost 10 bases, and 9 bases stayed unmatched. The CDR3 spans 15 residues. CDR3: CASSAQGTGGGKLFF. CDR3 bases: TGCGCCAGCAGCGCCCAAGGGACAGGGGGAGGAAAACTGTTTTTT.

The V gene is TRBV6-5, the J gene TRBJ1-6; no reliable D call. The V end was cut by 0 bases, the J end by 5 bases, with 5 bases between. CDR3 length: 14 residues. The germline V gene has CDR1 MNHEY and CDR2 SVGAGI. The chain's CDR3 is CASSYSRNNSPLHF. CDR3 nucleotide sequence: TGTGCCAGCAGTTACTCAAGAAATAATTCACCCCTCCACTTT.

The V and J genes are TRBV6-5 and TRBJ2-2; 9 bases match TRBD1. CDR1 and CDR2 (germline): MNHEY, SVGAGI. Losses at the gene ends were 4 bases for V and 3 bases for J; bases not matched to a gene: 12. CDR3 length equals 18 residues. CDR3 residues: CASSSRLSRDRDTGELFF. The CDR3, as DNA: TGTGCCAGCAGTTCCCGACTCTCCCGGGACAGGGACACCGGGGAGCTGTTTTTT.

This clonotype was seen many times. The rearrangement links TRBV4-3 to TRBJ1-4; D gene unclear. Between the trimmed V and J ends, which lost 0 bases and 2 bases, there was a span of 7 bases. Germline values: CDR1 LGHNA, CDR2 YSLEER. CDR3 length: 15 residues. CDR3 residues: CASSQDSRTNEKLFF. CDR3 DNA sequence: TGCGCCAGCAGCCAAGACTCAAGGACTAATGAAAAACTGTTTTTT.

This clonotype was recorded at least ten times. One junction end does not reproduce the germline sequence, and a read error may be involved. This chain links TRBV5-1 with TRBJ2-1; tentatively, D is TRBD2 (6 bases). The CDR3 is 13 residues long. CDR1 is SGHRS and CDR2 is YFSETQ in the germline V gene. The CDR3 DNA reads as TGTGCCAGCAGCCAGGGACTTTACAATGAGCAGTTCTTC. Amino acid sequence: CASSQGLYNEQFF.

This clonotype appeared a few times. The chain uses TRBV9 and TRBJ2-5; D is possibly TRBD2 (5 bases). Germline assignment: CDR1 SGDLS and CDR2 YYNGEE. The CDR3 loop spans 14 amino acids. Trimming removed 0 bases from V and 0 bases from J, with 6 bases in between. CDR3 DNA: TGTGCCAGCAGCGTAGCCGGGAACCAAGAGACCCAGTACTTC. This sequence encodes CASSVAGNQETQYF. Full variable domain (rest looked up from reference TRBV9 and TRBJ2-5): DSGVTQTPKHLITATGQRVTLRCSPRSGDLSVYWYQQSLDQGLQFLIQYYNGEERAKGNILERFSAQQFPDLHSELNLSSLELGDSALYFCASSVAGNQETQYFGPGTRLLVL.

V is TRBV20-1 and J is TRBJ2-5, with D perhaps matching TRBD1 or TRBD2 (5 bases each). This CDR3 contains 15 residues. V was cut by 2 bases and J by 5 bases, with 18 bases left in between. Per the germline V gene, CDR1 is DFQATT and CDR2 is SNEGSKA (reference sequence). CDR3 loop: CSARHPGRGVETQYF. For the CDR3, the DNA is TGCAGTGCTAGACACCCCGGAAGAGGGGTTGAGACCCAGTACTTC.

This clonotype appeared a few times. The chain combines TRBV20-1 with TRBJ2-5; no clear D. V lost 2 bases and J lost 7, with 23 bases in between. Germline lookup yields CDR1 DFQATT and CDR2 SNEGSKA (reference sequence). The CDR3 extends over 16 amino acids. CDR3 loop: CSARNVYGAQRGTQYF. CDR3 nucleotides: TGCAGTGCTAGAAACGTCTACGGAGCTCAACGAGGGACCCAGTACTTC.

This clonotype has a count of ten or more. The chain uses TRBV12-3 or TRBV12-4 and TRBJ2-7; D is unresolved. The CDR3 contains 12 residues. V was trimmed by 5 bases and J by 6 bases, leaving 11 bases between them. CDR3 region: CASSSTVGEQYF. CDR3 nucleotides: TGTGCCAGCAGTAGCACCGTAGGCGAGCAGTACTTC.

This sequence joins TRBV28 and TRBJ1-1, with D unresolved. The V end lost 7 bases, the J end lost 3 bases, and 6 bases lay between the germline ends. CDR1 and CDR2 (germline): MDHEN, SYDVKM. There are 11 residues in the CDR3. CDR3: CASKGYTEAFF. The CDR3 DNA follows: TGTGCCAGCAAGGGTTACACTGAAGCTTTCTTT.

The table lists this clonotype with many counts. The chain links TRBV10-3 to TRBJ1-3, with D unclear. CDR1 is ENHRY and CDR2 is SYGVKD in the germline V gene. The CDR3 spans 12 residues. The germline V and J ends were trimmed by 8 bases and 0 bases, with 5 bases remaining between them. CDR3 coding DNA: TGTGCCATCGGAGGCTCTGGAAACACCATATATTTT. Protein: CAIGGSGNTIYF.

This clonotype was picked up a small number of times. This chain joins TRBV4-2 and TRBJ2-7; 11 bases are a match to TRBD2. V shed 0 bases, J shed 4 bases, and the junction held 5 bases outside the gene matches. In germline, CDR1 is LGHNA, CDR2 YNFKEQ. The CDR3 totals 16 residues. In DNA, the CDR3 is TGTGCCAGCAGCCAAGATCTACTAGCGGGAGTGTACGAGCAGTACTTC. This codes for CASSQDLLAGVYEQYF.

This clonotype showed up just a few times. The gene calls are TRBV10-3 and TRBJ1-4, with no clear D. The V and J ends lost 9 bases and 5 bases respectively, with 10 bases between them. CDR1 ENHRY and CDR2 SYGVKD come from the germline V gene. This CDR3 has 12 residues. The CDR3, as DNA: TGTGCCATAGGACCGGTGAATGAAAAACTGTTTTTT. This gives the protein CAIGPVNEKLFF.

The CDR3: CASSRDRSATEAFF. CDR3 bases: TGTGCCAGCAGCCGGGACAGAAGTGCCACTGAAGCTTTCTTT. The chain is built from TRBV5-4 and TRBJ1-1; 7 nucleotides align to TRBD1. Losses at the gene ends were 4 bases for V and 4 bases for J; bases not matched to a gene: 7. Per germline, CDR1 SGHNT and CDR2 YYREEE (reference sequence). The CDR3 runs to 14 residues.

The genes are TRBV3-1 and TRBJ2-2, with unresolved D. The germline V and J ends were trimmed by 2 bases and 6 bases, with 4 bases remaining between them. This CDR3 region has 12 residues. Germline assignment: CDR1 LGHDT and CDR2 YNNKEL (reference sequence). In DNA form, the CDR3 reads TGTGCCAGCAGCCAACTCCCCGGGGAGCTGTTTTTT. Translation gives CASSQLPGELFF.

The genes are TRBV30 and TRBJ1-2; 8 bases are shared with TRBD1. CDR1 is GTSNPN, CDR2 SVGIG, per germline (reference sequence). With V trimmed by 3 bases and J by 3 bases, 12 bases remained unmatched. The CDR3 loop spans 16 amino acids. CDR3 residues: CAWSRQGASMDYGYTF. CDR3 in DNA: TGTGCCTGGAGCAGGCAGGGGGCTAGTATGGACTATGGCTACACCTTC.

This clonotype was detected only a few times. The chain links TRBV6-1 to TRBJ2-4, with a possible D match to TRBD1 (5 bases). V lost 4 bases, J lost 6 bases, and 16 bases lay in between. CDR1 is MNHNS, CDR2 SASEGT, per germline. There are 15 residues in the CDR3. CDR3 coding DNA: TGTGCCAGCAGTGGACTCGTTGTAAGGGGAAACATTCAGTACTTC. It specifies CASSGLVVRGNIQYF.

This clonotype was counted many times. The chain recombines TRBV15 with TRBJ1-2; maybe TRBD1 (5 bases). This CDR3 is built from 15 residues. Germline CDR1 LNHNV, CDR2 YYDKDF (reference sequence). V lost 0 bases to trimming and J lost 5 bases, with 13 bases between them. The CDR3 sequence: CATSRERGAGYGYTF. The CDR3, as DNA: TGTGCCACCAGCAGAGAACGAGGGGCAGGGTATGGCTACACCTTC.

The V gene is TRBV15, the J gene TRBJ2-1, with a weak D call TRBD1 (6 bases). The germline V gene has CDR1 LNHNV and CDR2 YYDKDF (reference sequence). Trimming removed 1 base at V and 7 bases at J, with 14 bases between. This CDR3 has 15 residues. CDR3 DNA sequence: TGTGCCACCAGCAGAGCGGGGAACAGGGCTAATGAGCAGTTCTTC. It yields the protein CATSRAGNRANEQFF. The full variable domain, rest sourced from reference TRBV15 and TRBJ2-1, is DAMVIQNPRYQVTQFGKPVTLSCSQTLNHNVMYWYQQKSSQAPKLLFHYYDKDFNNEADTPDNFQSRRPNTSFCFLDIRSPGLGDTAMYLCATSRAGNRANEQFFGPGTRLTVL.

This clonotype was found a few times. The chain employs TRBV28 and TRBJ2-7; 8 bases are shared with TRBD1. CDR3 length equals 14 residues. Germline assignment: CDR1 MDHEN and CDR2 SYDVKM. The ends lost 10 bases at V and 3 bases at J; junction bases unmatched: 11. The CDR3 region is CATESGQGNYEQYF. The CDR3 region has the DNA TGTGCCACCGAATCAGGACAGGGTAACTACGAGCAGTACTTC.

This clonotype was seen repeatedly, ten times or more. The chain links TRBV27 to TRBJ1-6, with TRBD1 matching over 8 bases. Trimming took 4 bases from V and 9 from J; bases not matched to a gene: 11. From germline, CDR1 is MNHEY and CDR2 SMNVEV (reference sequence). This CDR3 comprises 16 residues. In DNA form, the CDR3 reads TGTGCCAGCAGTTACACGGACAGGGTCTTTAGTTCACCCCTCCACTTT. It encodes CASSYTDRVFSSPLHF.